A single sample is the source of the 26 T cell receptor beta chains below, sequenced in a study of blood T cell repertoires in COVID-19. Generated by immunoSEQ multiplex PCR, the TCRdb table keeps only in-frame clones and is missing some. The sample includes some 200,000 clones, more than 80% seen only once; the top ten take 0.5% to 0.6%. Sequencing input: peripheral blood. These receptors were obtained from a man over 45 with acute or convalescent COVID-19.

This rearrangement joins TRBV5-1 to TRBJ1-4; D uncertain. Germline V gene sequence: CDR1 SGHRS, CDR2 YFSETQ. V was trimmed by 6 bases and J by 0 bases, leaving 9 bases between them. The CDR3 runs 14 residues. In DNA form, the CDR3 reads TGCGCCAGCATGTCGGAGGCAACTAATGAAAAACTGTTTTTT. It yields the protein CASMSEATNEKLFF.

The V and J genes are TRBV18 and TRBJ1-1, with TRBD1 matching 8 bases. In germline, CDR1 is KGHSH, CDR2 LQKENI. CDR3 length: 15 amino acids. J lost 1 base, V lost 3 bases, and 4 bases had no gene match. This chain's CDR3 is CASSPRTGQNTEAFF. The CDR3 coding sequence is TGTGCCAGCTCACCGCGGACAGGGCAGAACACTGAAGCTTTCTTT.

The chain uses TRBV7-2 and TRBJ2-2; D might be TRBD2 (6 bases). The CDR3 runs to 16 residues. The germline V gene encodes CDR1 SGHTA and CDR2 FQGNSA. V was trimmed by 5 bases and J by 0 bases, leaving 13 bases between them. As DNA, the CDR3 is TGTGCCAGCAGCCAGACTAGATCCCCGAACACCGGGGAGCTGTTTTTT. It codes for CASSQTRSPNTGELFF.

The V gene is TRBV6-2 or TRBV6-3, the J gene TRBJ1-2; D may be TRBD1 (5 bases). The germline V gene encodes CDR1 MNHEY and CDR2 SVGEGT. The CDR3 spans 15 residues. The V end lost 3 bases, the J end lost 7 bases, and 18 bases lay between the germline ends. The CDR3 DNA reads TGTGCCAGCAGTTATGGTCTAGGCGGGGCGAGTGGCTACACCTTC. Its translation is CASSYGLGGASGYTF.

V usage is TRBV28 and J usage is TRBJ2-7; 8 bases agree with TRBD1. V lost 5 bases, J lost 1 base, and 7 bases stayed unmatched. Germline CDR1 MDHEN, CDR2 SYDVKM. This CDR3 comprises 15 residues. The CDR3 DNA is TGTGCCAGCAGTCCCACAGGGGGGTTATCCTACGAGCAGTACGTC. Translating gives CASSPTGGLSYEQYV.

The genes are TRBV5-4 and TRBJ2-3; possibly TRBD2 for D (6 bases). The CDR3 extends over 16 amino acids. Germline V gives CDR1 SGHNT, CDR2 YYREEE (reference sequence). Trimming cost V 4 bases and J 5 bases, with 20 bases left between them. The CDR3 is CASSAGGGPSKDTQYF. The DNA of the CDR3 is TGTGCCAGCAGCGCCGGCGGAGGGCCCAGTAAAGATACGCAGTATTTT.

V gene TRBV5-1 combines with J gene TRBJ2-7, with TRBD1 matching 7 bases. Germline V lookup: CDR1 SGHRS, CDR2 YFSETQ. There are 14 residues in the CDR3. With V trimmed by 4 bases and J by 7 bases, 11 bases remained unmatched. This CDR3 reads CASSGGQASVEQYF. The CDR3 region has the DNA TGCGCCAGCAGCGGCGGACAGGCCAGCGTGGAGCAGTACTTC.

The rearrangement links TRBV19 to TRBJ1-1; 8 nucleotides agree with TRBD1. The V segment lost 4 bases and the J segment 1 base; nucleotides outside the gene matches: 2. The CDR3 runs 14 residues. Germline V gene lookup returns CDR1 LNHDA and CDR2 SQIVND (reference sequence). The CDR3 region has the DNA TGTGCCAGTAGTAACGACAGGGGGAACACTGAAGCTTTCTTT. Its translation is CASSNDRGNTEAFF.

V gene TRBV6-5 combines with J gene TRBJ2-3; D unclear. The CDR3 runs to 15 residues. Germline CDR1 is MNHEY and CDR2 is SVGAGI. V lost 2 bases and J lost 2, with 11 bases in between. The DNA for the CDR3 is TGTGCCAGCAGTTACGGTAACAGACCCACAGATACGCAGTATTTT. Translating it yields CASSYGNRPTDTQYF.

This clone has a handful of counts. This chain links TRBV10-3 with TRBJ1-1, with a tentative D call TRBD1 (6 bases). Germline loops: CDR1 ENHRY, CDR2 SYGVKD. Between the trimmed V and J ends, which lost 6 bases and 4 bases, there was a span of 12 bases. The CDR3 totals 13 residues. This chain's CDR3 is CAISQGSVTEAFF. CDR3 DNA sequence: TGTGCCATCAGCCAGGGGTCTGTCACTGAAGCTTTCTTT.

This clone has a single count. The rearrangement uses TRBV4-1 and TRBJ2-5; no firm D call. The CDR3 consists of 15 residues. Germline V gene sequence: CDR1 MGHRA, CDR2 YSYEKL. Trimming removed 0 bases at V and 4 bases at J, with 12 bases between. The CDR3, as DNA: TGCGCCAGCAGCCAAGATCATTTCCGCGGAGAGACCCAGTACTTC. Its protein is CASSQDHFRGETQYF.

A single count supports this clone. In DNA, the CDR3 is TGTGCCAGCAGCCAACAGGGGGCGCGGAACACCGGGGAGCTGTTTTTT. Translation gives CASSQQGARNTGELFF. The V gene is TRBV28, the J gene TRBJ2-2; 9 bases map to TRBD1. Germline V gives CDR1 MDHEN, CDR2 SYDVKM. V shed 6 bases, J shed 1 base, and the junction held 6 bases outside the gene matches. The CDR3 spans 16 residues.

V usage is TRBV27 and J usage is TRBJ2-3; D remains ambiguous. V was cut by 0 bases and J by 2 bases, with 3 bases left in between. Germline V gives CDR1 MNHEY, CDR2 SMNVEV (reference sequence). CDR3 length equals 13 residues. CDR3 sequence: CASSLSYTDTQYF. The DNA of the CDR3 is TGTGCCAGCAGTTTATCCTACACAGATACGCAGTATTTT.

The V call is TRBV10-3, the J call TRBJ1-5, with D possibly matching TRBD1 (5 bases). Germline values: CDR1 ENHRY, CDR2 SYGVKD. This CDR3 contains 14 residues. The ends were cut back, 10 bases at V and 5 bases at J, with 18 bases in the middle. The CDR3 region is CATSGGVGDQPQHF. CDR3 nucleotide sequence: TGTGCCACCTCCGGAGGGGTTGGGGATCAGCCCCAGCATTTT.

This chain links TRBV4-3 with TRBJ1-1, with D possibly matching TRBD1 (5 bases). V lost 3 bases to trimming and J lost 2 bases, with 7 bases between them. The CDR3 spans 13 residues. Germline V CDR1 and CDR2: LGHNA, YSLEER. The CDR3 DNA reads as TGCGCCAGCAGCCAGACAGTTAACACTGAAGCTTTCTTT. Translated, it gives CASSQTVNTEAFF.

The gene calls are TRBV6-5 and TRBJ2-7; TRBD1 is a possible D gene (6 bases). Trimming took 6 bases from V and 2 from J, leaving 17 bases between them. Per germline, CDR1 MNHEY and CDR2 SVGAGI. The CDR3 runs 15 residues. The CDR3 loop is CASRLSTGEPYEQYF. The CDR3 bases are TGTGCCAGCAGACTATCGACAGGAGAACCCTACGAGCAGTACTTC.

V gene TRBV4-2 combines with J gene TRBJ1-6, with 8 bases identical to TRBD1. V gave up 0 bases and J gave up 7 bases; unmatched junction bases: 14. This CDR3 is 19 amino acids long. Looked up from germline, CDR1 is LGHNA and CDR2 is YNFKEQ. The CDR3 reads CASSQEGWSRGLKNSPLHF. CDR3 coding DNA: TGTGCCAGCAGCCAAGAAGGTTGGTCCAGGGGGCTAAAGAATTCACCCCTCCACTTT.

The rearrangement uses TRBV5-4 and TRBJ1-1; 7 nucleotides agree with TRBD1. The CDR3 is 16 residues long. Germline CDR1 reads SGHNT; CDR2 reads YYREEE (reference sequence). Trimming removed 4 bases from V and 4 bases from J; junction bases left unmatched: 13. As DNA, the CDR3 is TGTGCCAGCAGCCCCTTAGGGGGCCAGAGCGGCACTGAAGCTTTCTTT. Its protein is CASSPLGGQSGTEAFF.

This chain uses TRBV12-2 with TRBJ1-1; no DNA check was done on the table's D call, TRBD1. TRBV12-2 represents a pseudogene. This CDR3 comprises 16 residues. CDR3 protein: CASRLGHSGEIAQAFF. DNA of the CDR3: TGTGCAAGTCGCTTAGGTCATTCAGGGGAAATCGCTCAAGCTTTCTTT.

The CDR3: CASSFDRTGFTYGYTF. CDR3 nucleotides: TGTGCCAGCAGCTTTGACAGGACAGGGTTTACCTATGGCTACACCTTC. The chain is built from TRBV12-1 and TRBJ1-2; the table's D call TRBD1 went unverified against the DNA. TRBV12-1 is shown as a pseudogene. This CDR3 comprises 16 residues.

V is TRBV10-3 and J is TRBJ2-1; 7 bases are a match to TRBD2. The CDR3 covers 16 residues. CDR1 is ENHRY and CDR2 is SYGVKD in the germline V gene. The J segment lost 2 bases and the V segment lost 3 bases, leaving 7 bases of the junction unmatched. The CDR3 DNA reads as TGTGCCATCAGTGAATGGAGGGAGGGCCCCTACAATGAGCAGTTCTTC. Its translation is CAISEWREGPYNEQFF.

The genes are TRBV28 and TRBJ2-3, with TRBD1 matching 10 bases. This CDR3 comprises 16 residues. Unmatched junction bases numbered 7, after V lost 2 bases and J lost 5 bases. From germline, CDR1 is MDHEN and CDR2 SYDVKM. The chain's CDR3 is CASSLMGQGHQDTQYF. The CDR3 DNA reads TGTGCCAGCAGTTTAATGGGACAGGGGCACCAAGATACGCAGTATTTT.

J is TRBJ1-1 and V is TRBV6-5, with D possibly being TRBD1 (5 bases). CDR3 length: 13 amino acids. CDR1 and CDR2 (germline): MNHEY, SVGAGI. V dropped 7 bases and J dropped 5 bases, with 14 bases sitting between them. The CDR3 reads CASIRGGDTEAFF. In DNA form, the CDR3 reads TGTGCCAGCATTCGAGGAGGGGATACTGAAGCTTTCTTT.

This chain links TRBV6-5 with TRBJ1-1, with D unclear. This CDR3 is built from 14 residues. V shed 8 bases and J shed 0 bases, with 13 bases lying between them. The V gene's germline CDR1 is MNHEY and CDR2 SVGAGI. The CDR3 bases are TGTGCCAGCCGACTCGCCAGCATGAACACTGAAGCTTTCTTT. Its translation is CASRLASMNTEAFF.

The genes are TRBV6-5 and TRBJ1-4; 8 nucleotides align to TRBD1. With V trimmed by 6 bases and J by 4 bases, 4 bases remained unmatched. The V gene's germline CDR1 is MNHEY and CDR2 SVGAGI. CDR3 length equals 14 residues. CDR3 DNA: TGTGCCAGCAGGGACAGGGCCAATAATGAAAAACTGTTTTTT. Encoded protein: CASRDRANNEKLFF.

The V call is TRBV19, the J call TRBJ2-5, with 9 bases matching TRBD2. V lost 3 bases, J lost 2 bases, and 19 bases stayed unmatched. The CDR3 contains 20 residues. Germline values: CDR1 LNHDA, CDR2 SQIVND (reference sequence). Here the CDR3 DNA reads TGTGCCAGTAGTATGAGCTGGCGGGGGGGCCGGGGTGATGGGCAAGAGACCCAGTACTTC. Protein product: CASSMSWRGGRGDGQETQYF.